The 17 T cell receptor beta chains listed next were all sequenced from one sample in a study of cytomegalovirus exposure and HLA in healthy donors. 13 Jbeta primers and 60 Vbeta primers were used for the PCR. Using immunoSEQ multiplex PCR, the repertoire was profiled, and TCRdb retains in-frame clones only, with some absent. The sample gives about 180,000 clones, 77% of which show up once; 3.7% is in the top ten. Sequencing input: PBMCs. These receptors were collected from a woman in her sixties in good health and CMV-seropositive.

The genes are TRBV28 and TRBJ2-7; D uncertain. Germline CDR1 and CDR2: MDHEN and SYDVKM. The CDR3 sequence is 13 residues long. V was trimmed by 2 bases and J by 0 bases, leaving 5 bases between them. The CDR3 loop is CASSLPRSYEQYF. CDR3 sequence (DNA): TGTGCCAGCAGTTTACCGCGCTCCTACGAGCAGTACTTC.

This CDR3 reads CASSLRSGNQPQHF. For the CDR3, the DNA is TGTGCCAGCAGTTTAAGATCAGGGAATCAGCCCCAGCATTTT. This rearrangement joins TRBV27 to TRBJ1-5; possible D gene TRBD1, 5 bases. The CDR3 is 14 amino acids. CDR1 and CDR2 (germline): MNHEY, SMNVEV (reference sequence). V was clipped by 2 bases and J by 4 bases, with 9 bases between them.

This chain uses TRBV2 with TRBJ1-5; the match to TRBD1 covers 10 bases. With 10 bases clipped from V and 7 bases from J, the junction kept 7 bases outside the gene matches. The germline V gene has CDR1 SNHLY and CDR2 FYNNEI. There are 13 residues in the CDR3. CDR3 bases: TGTGCCACCCGACAGGGGGCTGGCCAGCCCCAGCATTTT. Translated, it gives CATRQGAGQPQHF.

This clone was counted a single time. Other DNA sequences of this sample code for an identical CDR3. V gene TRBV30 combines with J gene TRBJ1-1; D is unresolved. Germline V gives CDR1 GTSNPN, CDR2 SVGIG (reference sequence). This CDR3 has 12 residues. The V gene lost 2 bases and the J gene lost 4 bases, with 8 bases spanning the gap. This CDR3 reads CAWSLGATEAFF. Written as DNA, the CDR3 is TGTGCCTGGAGTTTAGGAGCCACTGAAGCTTTCTTT.

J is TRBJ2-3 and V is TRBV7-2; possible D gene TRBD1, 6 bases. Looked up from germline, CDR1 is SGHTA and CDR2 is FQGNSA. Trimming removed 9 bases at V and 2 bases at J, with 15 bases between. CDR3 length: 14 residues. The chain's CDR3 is CASFPGQHTDTQYF. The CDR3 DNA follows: TGTGCCAGTTTTCCCGGACAGCACACAGATACGCAGTATTTT.

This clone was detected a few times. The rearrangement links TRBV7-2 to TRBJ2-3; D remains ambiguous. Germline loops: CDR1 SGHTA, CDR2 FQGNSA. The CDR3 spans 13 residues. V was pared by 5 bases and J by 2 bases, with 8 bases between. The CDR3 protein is CASSVAYTDTQYF. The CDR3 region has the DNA TGTGCCAGCAGCGTCGCCTACACAGATACGCAGTATTTT.

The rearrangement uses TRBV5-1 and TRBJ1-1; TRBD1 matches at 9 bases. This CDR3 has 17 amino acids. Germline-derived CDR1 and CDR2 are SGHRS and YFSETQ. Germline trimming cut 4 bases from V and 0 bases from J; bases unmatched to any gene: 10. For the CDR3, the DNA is TGCGCCAGCAGCCCGGGGCTGACAGGGGGGGTGAACACTGAAGCTTTCTTT. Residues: CASSPGLTGGVNTEAFF.

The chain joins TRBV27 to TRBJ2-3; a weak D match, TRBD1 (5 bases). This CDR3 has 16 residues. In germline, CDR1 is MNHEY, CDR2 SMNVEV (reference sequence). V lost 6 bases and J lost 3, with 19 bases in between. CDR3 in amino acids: CASRWGQTLGTDTQYF. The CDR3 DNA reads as TGTGCCAGCAGGTGGGGCCAGACGTTAGGAACAGATACGCAGTATTTT.

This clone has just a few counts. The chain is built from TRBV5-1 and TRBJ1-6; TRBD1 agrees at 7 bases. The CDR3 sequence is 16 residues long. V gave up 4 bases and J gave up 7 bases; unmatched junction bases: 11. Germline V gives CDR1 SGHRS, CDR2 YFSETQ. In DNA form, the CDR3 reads TGCGCCAGCAGCCCCGAGAAGGGGGCTCTGAATTCACCCCTCCACTTT. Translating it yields CASSPEKGALNSPLHF. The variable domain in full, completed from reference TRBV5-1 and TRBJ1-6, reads KAGVTQTPRYLIKTRGQQVTLSCSPISGHRSVSWYQQTPGQGLQFLFEYFSETQRNKGNFPGRFSGRQFSNSRSEMNVSTLELGDSALYLCASSPEKGALNSPLHFGNGTRLTVT.

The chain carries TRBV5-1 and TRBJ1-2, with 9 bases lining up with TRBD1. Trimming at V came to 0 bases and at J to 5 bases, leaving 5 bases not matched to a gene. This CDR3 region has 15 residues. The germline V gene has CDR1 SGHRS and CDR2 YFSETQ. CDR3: CASSLDGQGRYGYTF. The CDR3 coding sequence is TGCGCCAGCAGCTTGGACGGACAGGGGCGTTATGGCTACACCTTC.

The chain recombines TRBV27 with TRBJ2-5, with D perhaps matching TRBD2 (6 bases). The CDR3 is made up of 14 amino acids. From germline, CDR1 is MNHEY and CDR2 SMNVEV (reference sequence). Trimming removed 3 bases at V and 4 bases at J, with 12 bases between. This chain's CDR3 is CASSLATEGETQYF. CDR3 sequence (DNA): TGTGCCAGCAGTTTGGCCACGGAGGGAGAGACCCAGTACTTC.

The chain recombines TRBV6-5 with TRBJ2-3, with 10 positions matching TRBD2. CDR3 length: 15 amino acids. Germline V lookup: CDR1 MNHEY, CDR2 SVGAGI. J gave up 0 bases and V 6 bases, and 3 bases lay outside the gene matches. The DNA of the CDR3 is TGTGCCAGCAGACCGGGACTAGCGAGCACAGATACGCAGTATTTT. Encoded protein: CASRPGLASTDTQYF.

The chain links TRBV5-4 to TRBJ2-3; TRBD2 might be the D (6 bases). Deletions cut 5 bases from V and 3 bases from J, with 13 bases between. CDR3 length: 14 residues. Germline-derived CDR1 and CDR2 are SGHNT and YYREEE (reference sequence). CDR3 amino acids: CASSHPGTTDTQYF. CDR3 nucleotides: TGTGCCAGCAGTCATCCAGGGACTACAGATACGCAGTATTTT.

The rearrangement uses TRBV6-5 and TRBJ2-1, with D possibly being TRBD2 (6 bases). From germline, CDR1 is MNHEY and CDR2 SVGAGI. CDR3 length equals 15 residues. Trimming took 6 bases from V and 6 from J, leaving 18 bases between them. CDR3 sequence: CASSPYGTSLNEQFF. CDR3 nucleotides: TGTGCCAGCAGCCCTTACGGGACTTCCCTCAATGAGCAGTTCTTC.

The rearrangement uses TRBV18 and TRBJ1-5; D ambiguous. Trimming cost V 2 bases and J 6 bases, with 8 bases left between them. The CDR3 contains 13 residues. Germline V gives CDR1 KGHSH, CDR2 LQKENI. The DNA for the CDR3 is TGTGCCAGCTCACCAGGCCTCACTCAGCCCCAGCATTTT. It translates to CASSPGLTQPQHF.

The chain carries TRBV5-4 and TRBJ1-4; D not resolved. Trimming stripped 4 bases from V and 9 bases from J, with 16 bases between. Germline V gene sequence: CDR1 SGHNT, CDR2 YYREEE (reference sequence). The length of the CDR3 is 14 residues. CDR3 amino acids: CASSQDNTGKKLFF. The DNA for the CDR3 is TGTGCCAGCAGCCAGGATAATACCGGGAAAAAACTGTTTTTT.

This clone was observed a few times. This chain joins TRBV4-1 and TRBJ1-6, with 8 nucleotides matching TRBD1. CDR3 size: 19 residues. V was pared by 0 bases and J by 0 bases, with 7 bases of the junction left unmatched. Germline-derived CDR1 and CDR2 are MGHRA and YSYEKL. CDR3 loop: CASSQDSGGYGSYNSPLHF. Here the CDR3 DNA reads TGCGCCAGCAGCCAAGATTCAGGGGGCTACGGCTCCTATAATTCACCCCTCCACTTT.